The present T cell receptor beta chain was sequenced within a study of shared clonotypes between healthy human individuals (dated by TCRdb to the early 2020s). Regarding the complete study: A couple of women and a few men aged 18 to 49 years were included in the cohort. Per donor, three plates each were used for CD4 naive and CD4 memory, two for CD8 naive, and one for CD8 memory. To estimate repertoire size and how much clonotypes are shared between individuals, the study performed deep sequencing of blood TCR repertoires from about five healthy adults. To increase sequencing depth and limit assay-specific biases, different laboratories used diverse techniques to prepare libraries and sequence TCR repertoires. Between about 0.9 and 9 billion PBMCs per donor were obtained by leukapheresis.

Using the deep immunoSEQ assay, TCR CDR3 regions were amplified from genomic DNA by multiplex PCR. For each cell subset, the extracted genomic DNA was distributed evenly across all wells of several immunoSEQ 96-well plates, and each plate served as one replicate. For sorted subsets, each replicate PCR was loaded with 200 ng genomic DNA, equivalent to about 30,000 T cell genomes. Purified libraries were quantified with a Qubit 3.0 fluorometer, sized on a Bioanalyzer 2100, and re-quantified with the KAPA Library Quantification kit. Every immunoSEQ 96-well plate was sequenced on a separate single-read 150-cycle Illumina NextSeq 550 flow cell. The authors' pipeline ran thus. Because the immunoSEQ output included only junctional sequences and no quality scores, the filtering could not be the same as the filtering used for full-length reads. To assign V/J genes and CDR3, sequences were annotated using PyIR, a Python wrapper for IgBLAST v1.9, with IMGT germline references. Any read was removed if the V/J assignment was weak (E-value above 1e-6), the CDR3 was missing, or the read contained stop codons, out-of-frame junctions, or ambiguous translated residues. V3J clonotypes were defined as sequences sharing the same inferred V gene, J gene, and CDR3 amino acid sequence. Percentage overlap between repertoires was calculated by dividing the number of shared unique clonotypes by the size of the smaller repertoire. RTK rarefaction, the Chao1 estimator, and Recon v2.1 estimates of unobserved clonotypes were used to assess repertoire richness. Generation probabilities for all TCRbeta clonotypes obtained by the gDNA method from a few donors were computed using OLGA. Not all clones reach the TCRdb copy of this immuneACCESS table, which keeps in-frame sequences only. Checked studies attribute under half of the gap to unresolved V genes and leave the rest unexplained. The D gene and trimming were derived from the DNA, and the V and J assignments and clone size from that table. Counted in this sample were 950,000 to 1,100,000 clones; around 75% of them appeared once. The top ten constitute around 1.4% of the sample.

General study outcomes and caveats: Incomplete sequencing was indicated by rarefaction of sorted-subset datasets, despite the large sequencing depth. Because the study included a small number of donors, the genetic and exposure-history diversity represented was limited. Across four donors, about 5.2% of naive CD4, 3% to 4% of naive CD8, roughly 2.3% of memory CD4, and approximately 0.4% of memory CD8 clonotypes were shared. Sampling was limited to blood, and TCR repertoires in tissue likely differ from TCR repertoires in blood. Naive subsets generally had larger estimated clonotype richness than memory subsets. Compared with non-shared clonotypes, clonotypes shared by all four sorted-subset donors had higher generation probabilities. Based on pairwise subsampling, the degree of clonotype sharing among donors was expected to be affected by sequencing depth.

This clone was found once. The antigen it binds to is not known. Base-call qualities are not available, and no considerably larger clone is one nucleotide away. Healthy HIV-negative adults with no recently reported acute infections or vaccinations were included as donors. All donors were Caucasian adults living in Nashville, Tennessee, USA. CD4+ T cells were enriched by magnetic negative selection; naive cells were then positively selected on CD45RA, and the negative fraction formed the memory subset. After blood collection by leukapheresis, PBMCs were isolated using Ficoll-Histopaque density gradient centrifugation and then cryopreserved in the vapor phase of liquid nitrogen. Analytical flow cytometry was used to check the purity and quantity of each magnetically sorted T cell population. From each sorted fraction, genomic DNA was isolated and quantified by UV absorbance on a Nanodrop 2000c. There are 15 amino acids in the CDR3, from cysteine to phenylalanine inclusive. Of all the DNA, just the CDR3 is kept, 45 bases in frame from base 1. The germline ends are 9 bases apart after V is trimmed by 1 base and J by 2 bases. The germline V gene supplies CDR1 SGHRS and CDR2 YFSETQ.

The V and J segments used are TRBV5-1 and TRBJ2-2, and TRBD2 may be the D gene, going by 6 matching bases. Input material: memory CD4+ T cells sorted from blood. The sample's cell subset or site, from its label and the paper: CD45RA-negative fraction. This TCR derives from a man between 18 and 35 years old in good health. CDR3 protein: CASSLSGGNTGELFF. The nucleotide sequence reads TGCGCCAGCAGCTTGTCCGGGGGAAACACCGGGGAGCTGTTTTTT.